The text below deals with one T cell receptor beta chain. Authors' analysis steps: Reference gene primers were amplified, and this amplification served to estimate nucleated cell counts. Clones were sequenced by immunoSEQ multiplex PCR, and TCRdb holds only the in-frame ones, with some missing. Clone size and the V and J calls come from that table; the DNA yielded D and trimming. Here the sample spans 200,000 to 300,000 clones, roughly four fifths being singletons. V lost 2 bases, J lost 4 bases, and 6 bases stayed unmatched. This CDR3 has 15 residues. The germline gives CDR1 SGHVS, CDR2 FQNEAQ. The record originates from a study of blood T cell repertoires in COVID-19. Study-wide context: Samples came from the United States, Italy and Spain, spanning acute and convalescent COVID-19. Sample material is recorded as cDNA or gDNA derived from T cells, B-cell-depleted T cells, or PBMCs.

Input material: peripheral blood. The sequence was obtained from a woman aged 18 to 35 with acute or convalescent COVID-19. The chain is built from TRBV7-8 and TRBJ2-7, with 9 positions matching TRBD2. The CDR3 sequence is CASSLSSGSSYEQYF. The CDR3 nucleotides read TGTGCCAGCAGCTTAAGTAGCGGGAGCTCGTACGAGCAGTACTTC. The full variable domain, completed using reference TRBV7-8 and TRBJ2-7, is GAGVSQSPRYKVAKRGQDVALRCDPISGHVSLFWYQQALGQGPEFLTYFQNEAQLDKSGLPSDRFFAERPEGSVSTLKIQRTQQEDSAVYLCASSLSSGSSYEQYFGPGTRLTVT.